The 8 T cell receptor beta chains below come from one sample, sequenced in a study of Ad26.COV2.S vaccination and SARS-CoV-2 variants. Profiling relied on immunoSEQ multiplex PCR, and the TCRdb table lists in-frame clones only, not all of them. Of hundreds of thousands of clones in the sample, about nine tenths were seen once. Treatment specified: 15 to 20 received Ad26.COV2.S at low or high dose, single or two shots; about 5 received placebo; per-sample allocation not given. Day 63 after the first vaccine or placebo injection was the time point for sampling. The sequencing used peripheral blood, collected in a trial of Ad26.COV2.S vaccine versus placebo. These TCRs come from a person aged 18-65 years who received the Ad26.COV2.S COVID-19 vaccine or a placebo.

V gene TRBV6-5 combines with J gene TRBJ2-7; D uncertain. The germline V gene has CDR1 MNHEY and CDR2 SVGAGI. The CDR3 consists of 11 residues. Between the trimmed V and J ends, which lost 10 bases and 5 bases, there was a span of 12 bases. The CDR3 spells CAIGPRDEQYF. Written as DNA, the CDR3 is TGTGCCATTGGTCCTCGCGACGAGCAGTACTTC.

This chain joins TRBV27 and TRBJ2-7; D is perhaps TRBD1 (6 bases). Germline V CDR1 and CDR2: MNHEY, SMNVEV (reference sequence). V was shortened by 3 bases and J by 3 bases, with 9 bases between the two germline ends. The CDR3 is 13 amino acids. The CDR3 spells CASSFGQNYEQYF. CDR3 in DNA: TGTGCCAGCAGTTTCGGACAGAACTACGAGCAGTACTTC.

This clone showed up just once. DNA for the CDR3: TGTGCCACCCTGATGGACCAGCCCCACAATGAGCAGTTCTTC. It specifies CATLMDQPHNEQFF. The chain combines TRBV2 with TRBJ2-1; D gene uncertain. Germline-derived CDR1 and CDR2 are SNHLY and FYNNEI. This CDR3 has 14 residues. The V end lost 10 bases, the J end lost 5 bases, and 18 bases lay between the germline ends. The variable domain in full, with the rest retrieved from reference TRBV2 and TRBJ2-1, is EPEVTQTPSHQVTQMGQEVILRCVPISNHLYFYWYRQILGQKVEFLVSFYNNEISEKSEIFDDQFSVERPDGSNFTLKIRSTKLEDSAMYFCATLMDQPHNEQFFGPGTRLTVL.

This rearrangement joins TRBV12-2 to TRBJ2-3. TRBV12-2 is flagged as a pseudogene. The CDR3 covers 14 residues. CDR3 residues: CASRLTPSTDTQYF. Written as DNA, the CDR3 is TGTGCAAGTCGCTTGACCCCTAGCACAGATACGCAGTATTTT.

The rearrangement joins TRBV24-1 to TRBJ1-5; no firm D call. CDR1 is KGHDR and CDR2 is SFDVKD in the germline V gene. The V gene lost 3 bases and the J gene lost 4 bases, with 12 bases spanning the gap. This CDR3 region has 15 residues. CDR3 in DNA: TGTGCCACCAGTGATGGGGTTACTACAAATCAGCCCCAGCATTTT. Amino acids: CATSDGVTTNQPQHF.

The gene calls are TRBV10-3 and TRBJ2-3; tentatively, D is TRBD2 (6 bases). From germline, CDR1 is ENHRY and CDR2 SYGVKD. The CDR3 totals 13 residues. The germline V and J ends were trimmed by 9 bases and 2 bases, with 12 bases remaining between them. The CDR3 sequence is CAMSQDYTDTQYF. Here the CDR3 DNA reads TGTGCCATGAGCCAGGACTACACAGATACGCAGTATTTT.

This chain uses TRBV27 with TRBJ2-2; 9 bases fit TRBD2. Germline values: CDR1 MNHEY, CDR2 SMNVEV (reference sequence). This CDR3 region has 21 residues. The V and J ends lost 0 bases and 1 base, in that order; junction bases with no gene match: 15. In DNA form, the CDR3 reads TGTGCCAGCAGTTTATCCATCTTTAAATCTCAAGCGGGAGGGAACACCGGGGAGCTGTTTTTT. Translated, it gives CASSLSIFKSQAGGNTGELFF.

The gene calls are TRBV15 and TRBJ2-2; D perhaps matches TRBD1 (6 bases). Trimming left V 3 bases short and J 10 bases short, with 12 bases between. Germline CDR1 LNHNV, CDR2 YYDKDF (reference sequence). The CDR3 has 13 residues. The CDR3 DNA reads TGTGCCACCAGCAGGGACAGTCTAAAGGAGCTGTTTTTT. It codes for CATSRDSLKELFF.